This T cell receptor (beta chain) is from a study of T-cell memory formation after mild COVID-19. CDR3 size: 15 residues. Trimming shortened V by 1 base and J by 2 bases, and 10 bases separated the two germline ends. Germline CDR1 is SGHTA and CDR2 is FQGNSA. From 5'RACE with constant-segment primers came TCR alpha and TCR beta cDNA libraries that carried sample barcodes and UMIs. One entry per CDR3 protein, called by TCRdb with MiXCR from the 5' RACE reads. The sample holds 300,000 to 400,000 distinct CDR3 sequences, roughly 13% seen once. This clonotype was seen many times. V is TRBV7-2 and J is TRBJ2-3; the D gene is possibly TRBD2 (5 bases). The sample consisted of PBMCs or a T cell subset sorted from them (not recorded which). The clonotype originates from a man between 18 and 29 years old who had mild COVID-19 (a few samples of this study predate the infection). Cell type and time point are not known. CDR3 DNA sequence: TGTGCCAGCAGCTTAGGCGGGTATACCACAGATACGCAGTATTTT. This encodes CASSLGGYTTDTQYF. The variable domain in full, completed from reference TRBV7-2 and TRBJ2-3, reads GAGVSQSPSNKVTEKGKDVELRCDPISGHTALYWYRQSLGQGLEFLIYFQGNSAPDKSGLPSDRFSAERTGGSVSTLTIQRTQQEDSAVYLCASSLGGYTTDTQYFGPGTRLTVL.